Listed below are T cell receptor beta chains from one sample, sequenced in a study of blood T cells in healthy people across ages. In TCRdb, the 5' RACE reads were re-called with MiXCR into one record per CDR3 protein. Among over 300,000 distinct CDR3 sequences listed, about half were seen once. Sequencing input: blood. Every receptor here comes from a man in his 60s in good health. CDR3s leave out the opening cysteine and the closing phenylalanine or tryptophan. The order of the fields is J gene, V gene, CDR3 protein.

J gene: TRBJ2-3; V gene: TRBV24-1; CDR3 protein: ATRDYRDTQY
J gene: TRBJ2-7; V gene: TRBV7-2; CDR3 protein: ASSLTRLETPY
J gene: NA; V gene: TRBV5-6; CDR3 protein: ASSLPNYEQY
J gene: TRBJ1-2; V gene: TRBV29-1; CDR3 protein: SVRVGGQDYGYT
J gene: NA; V gene: TRBV4-1; CDR3 protein: ASSQVPSVKNIQY
J gene: TRBJ2-1; V gene: TRBV7-2; CDR3 protein: ASSRDPTSGSAGNEQF
J gene: TRBJ2-4; V gene: TRBV7-2; CDR3 protein: ASTEWRGNIQY
J gene: TRBJ2-1; V gene: TRBV28; CDR3 protein: ASRGGGANSYNEQF
J gene: TRBJ1-5; V gene: TRBV30; CDR3 protein: AWSRTAGPQH
J gene: TRBJ2-7; V gene: TRBV27; CDR3 protein: ASSSHGQGLSYEQY
J gene: TRBJ2-7; V gene: TRBV14; CDR3 protein: ASSQDGIRNEQY
J gene: TRBJ2-5; V gene: TRBV21-1; CDR3 protein: ASSTRDRIQETQY
J gene: TRBJ2-6; V gene: TRBV12-3/TRBV12-4; CDR3 protein: ASSPRGTDLSGANVLT
J gene: TRBJ2-3; V gene: TRBV30; CDR3 protein: AWSGRDRITDTQY
J gene: TRBJ2-5; V gene: TRBV20-1; CDR3 protein: SASWTSQETQY
J gene: TRBJ1-2; V gene: TRBV27; CDR3 protein: ARTPIGSGAGGYT
J gene: TRBJ1-1; V gene: TRBV7-9; CDR3 protein: ASSGIELNTEAF
J gene: TRBJ1-2; V gene: TRBV7-8; CDR3 protein: ASSLSNNCGYT
J gene: TRBJ2-1; V gene: TRBV19; CDR3 protein: ASSIGGNEQF
J gene: TRBJ2-1; V gene: TRBV18; CDR3 protein: ASSLGRDNEQF
J gene: TRBJ2-5; V gene: TRBV12-3/TRBV12-4; CDR3 protein: ASSFRRQQQETQY
J gene: TRBJ2-4; V gene: TRBV7-3; CDR3 protein: ASSPWTGGIQY
J gene: TRBJ2-1; V gene: TRBV27; CDR3 protein: ASKQGYNEQF
J gene: TRBJ2-7; V gene: TRBV4-2; CDR3 protein: ASSQEVGTASGTQY
J gene: TRBJ2-3; V gene: TRBV9; CDR3 protein: ASSAPTRLAGDSTDTQY
J gene: NA; V gene: TRBV29-1; CDR3 protein: SVQLAGGPPETQY
J gene: TRBJ1-1; V gene: TRBV10-3; CDR3 protein: AIRQGGTEAF
J gene: TRBJ2-3; V gene: TRBV7-2; CDR3 protein: ASSWNGPDTQY
J gene: TRBJ2-3; V gene: TRBV6-5; CDR3 protein: ASSYSQGATDTQY
J gene: TRBJ2-7; V gene: TRBV28; CDR3 protein: ASTPQRSRYEQY
J gene: TRBJ1-2; V gene: TRBV11-2; CDR3 protein: ASSFPRQILSGYT
J gene: TRBJ2-3; V gene: TRBV6-1; CDR3 protein: ASSGSSGGASPDTQY
J gene: NA; V gene: TRBV6-1; CDR3 protein: ASSEPSGGPYEQY
J gene: TRBJ2-5; V gene: TRBV7-2; CDR3 protein: ASSYTSIYEQY
J gene: TRBJ2-6; V gene: TRBV6-1; CDR3 protein: ASSDQGQNSGANVLT
J gene: TRBJ1-1; V gene: TRBV7-9; CDR3 protein: ASSSPGGAAEAF
J gene: NA; V gene: TRBV5-6; CDR3 protein: ASSFRLAGGRNEQY
J gene: TRBJ2-5; V gene: TRBV20-1; CDR3 protein: STFPYDRQPQETQY
J gene: TRBJ1-4; V gene: TRBV5-6; CDR3 protein: ASSLRGGPTNEKLF
J gene: TRBJ2-6; V gene: TRBV7-9; CDR3 protein: ASSVRLAGAPSGANVLT
J gene: TRBJ2-1; V gene: TRBV11-3; CDR3 protein: ASTLKEGSGQLHPWGNEQF
J gene: TRBJ2-5; V gene: TRBV6-2/TRBV6-3; CDR3 protein: ASSYPGVAQETQY
J gene: TRBJ2-7; V gene: TRBV6-2/TRBV6-3; CDR3 protein: ASSPFSVRRDSYEQY
J gene: TRBJ1-2; V gene: TRBV12-5; CDR3 protein: ASGPEAQFGYT
J gene: TRBJ2-7; V gene: TRBV12-3/TRBV12-4; CDR3 protein: ASSPDGTYEQY
J gene: TRBJ2-4; V gene: TRBV12-3/TRBV12-4; CDR3 protein: ASSPIAGINIQY
J gene: TRBJ2-5; V gene: TRBV9; CDR3 protein: ASSGTGSNRQETQY
J gene: TRBJ2-7; V gene: TRBV6-5; CDR3 protein: ASSSAAAAYEQY
J gene: TRBJ2-7; V gene: TRBV29-1; CDR3 protein: SVEDASDRGALHEQY
J gene: TRBJ2-5; V gene: TRBV6-5; CDR3 protein: ASSRAGYQETQY
J gene: TRBJ2-1; V gene: TRBV5-1; CDR3 protein: ASSLDPGFYNEQF
J gene: TRBJ2-1; V gene: TRBV14; CDR3 protein: ASSQVLGSIHEQF
J gene: TRBJ2-7; V gene: TRBV7-2; CDR3 protein: ASSPGQGYYEQY